This TCR beta chain is from a study of T cell responses to AZD1222 COVID-19 vaccine. Study findings and constraints: The breadth and depth of Spike-specific TCRs increased once two AZD1222 doses had been given. Repertoires were obtained only post-peak T cell response. Donors were chiefly white British, with a greater number of females, and clonal diversity was perhaps underestimated. Spike was spanned by vaccine-associated CD4 TCRs, with dominance at 160-218 and 743-854.

V was pared by 6 bases and J by 4 bases, with 7 bases between. The CDR3 is made up of 12 amino acids. CDR1 is MNHEY and CDR2 is SMNVEV in the germline V gene (reference sequence). Sequencing was performed with immunoSEQ multiplex PCR; in TCRdb, only in-frame clones are kept and a portion is missing. Of around 70,000 clones listed, roughly 87% are singletons. Details on this clone: Its antigen is not known.

The sequences come from peripheral blood, collected 28 days after the second AZD1222 dose. The V and J genes are TRBV27 and TRBJ2-1; D uncertain. The TCR sequence derives from an adult who received the AZD1222 COVID-19 vaccine. The CDR3 loop reads CASSNGYNEQFF. CDR3 sequence (DNA): TGTGCCAGCAGCAACGGATACAATGAGCAGTTCTTC.